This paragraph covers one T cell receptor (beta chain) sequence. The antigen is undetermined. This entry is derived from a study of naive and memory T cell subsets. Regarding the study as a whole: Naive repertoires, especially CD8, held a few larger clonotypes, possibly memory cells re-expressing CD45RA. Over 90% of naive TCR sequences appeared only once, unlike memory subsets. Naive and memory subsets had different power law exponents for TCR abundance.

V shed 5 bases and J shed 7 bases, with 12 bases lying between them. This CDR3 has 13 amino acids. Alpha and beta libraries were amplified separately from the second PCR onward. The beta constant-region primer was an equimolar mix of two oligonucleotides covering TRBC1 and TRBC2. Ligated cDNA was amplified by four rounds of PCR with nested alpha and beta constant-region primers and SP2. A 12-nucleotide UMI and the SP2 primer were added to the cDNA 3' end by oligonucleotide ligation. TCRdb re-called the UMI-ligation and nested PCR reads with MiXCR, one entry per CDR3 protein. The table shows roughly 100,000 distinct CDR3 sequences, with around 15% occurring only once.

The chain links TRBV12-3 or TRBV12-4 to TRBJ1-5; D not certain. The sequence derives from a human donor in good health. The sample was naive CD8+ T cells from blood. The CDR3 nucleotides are TGTGCCAGCAGTCCCTATACGGGCCAGCCCCAGCATTTT. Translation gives CASSPYTGQPQHF.